This T cell receptor (beta chain) was captured by sequencing in a study of a mutant IDH1 vaccine in newly diagnosed glioma. Repertoires were generated with immunoSEQ multiplex PCR, while TCRdb's copy carries only in-frame clones and drops some. The table includes 95,000 to 120,000 clones, roughly 90% detected once. The CDR3 sequence is 14 residues long. CDR1 SQVTM and CDR2 ANQGSEA come from the germline V gene. With 1 base removed from V and 8 bases from J, the gap between germline ends came to 15 bases. Time point of the sample: week 11, during vaccination. It was 300 ug of mutant IDH1 20-mer peptide that made up each vaccine dose, given with topical imiquimod. In this sample, this clone turned up once. Its antigen remains unknown.

The rearrangement joins TRBV29-1 to TRBJ2-1; D may correspond to TRBD1 or TRBD2 (5 bases each). The sample in question was PBMCs, obtained from a glioma patient whose treatment included an IDH1 peptide vaccine. This TCR came from a woman aged 50 to 60 with glioma. The CDR3 DNA reads as TGCAGCGTTGAAGGGAGAGGGGTTTGGGATGAGCAGTTCTTC. Residues: CSVEGRGVWDEQFF.